This T cell receptor (beta chain) was identified in a study of human T cells and chemical hapten exposure. Findings and caveats of the study: No alteration of TCRs above 1 in 1000 frequency was seen with DPC sensitization.

Of note for this clonotype: Its target is unknown. A much larger clone is a single base away; this may be a read error.

Time point of the sample: healthy volunteer bleed at 2 weeks. The starting material, unfractionated whole blood, was used for total RNA extraction. The ends were cut back, 9 bases at V and 10 bases at J, with 20 bases in the middle. The CDR3 covers 13 residues. The germline gives CDR1 SGHRS, CDR2 YFSETQ. Within the library, unique molecular identifiers were attached to each individual cDNA molecule. Methods used by the authors: There were a median of roughly 100,000 TCRs per sample, with a range from about 23,224 to 690,600. One entry per CDR3 protein results from TCRdb running MiXCR on the RACE reads. V and J calls and clone size were set by TCRdb, not the authors. The data contain over 100,000 distinct CDR3 sequences, 8.5% to 9.5% of them singletons.

V is TRBV5-1 and J is TRBJ2-1; D might be TRBD1 or TRBD2, each matching 6 bases. The source material was whole blood. The TCR was taken from a male donor in good health. Some clones in this sample may be carry-over from other donors' samples. The DNA of the CDR3 is TGCGCCAACAGGGATCCAGGGAGGACGGAGCAGTTCTTC. Encoded protein: CANRDPGRTEQFF.